These 31 T cell receptor beta chains were all obtained from the same sample, sequenced in a study of CD8 T cells in ankylosing spondylitis. Each CDR3 protein gets one entry after TCRdb re-called the 5' RACE reads with MiXCR. The profile covers some 220,000 distinct CDR3 sequences, with roughly 8% appearing a single time and 4.8% taken by the ten largest. Sequences were obtained from blood, either unsorted or a sorted T cell fraction (not recorded which). The receptor set was obtained from a female donor with ankylosing spondylitis or in good health (not recorded which).

This clonotype was recorded many times. In DNA, the CDR3 is TGTGCCAGCAGCCGGGGACAGGGAGGCTACGAGCAGTACTTC. This gives the protein CASSRGQGGYEQYF. V is TRBV5-6 and J is TRBJ2-7, with 9 bases lining up with TRBD1. The germline V gene has CDR1 SGHDT and CDR2 YYEEEE. CDR3 length: 14 residues. With 4 bases clipped from V and 3 bases from J, the junction kept 5 bases outside the gene matches.

The sample holds many counts of this clonotype. The rearrangement uses TRBV9 and TRBJ2-1; 7 nucleotides agree with TRBD2. This CDR3 has 16 residues. V was clipped by 0 bases and J by 9 bases; unmatched bases: 12. Germline CDR1 is SGDLS and CDR2 is YYNGEE. The CDR3 sequence: CASSVAAASGVSEQFF. CDR3 nucleotides: TGTGCCAGCAGCGTAGCGGCGGCTAGCGGAGTGAGTGAGCAGTTCTTC.

This clonotype has a handful of counts. The J gene is TRBJ2-1, the V gene TRBV7-2; no firm D call. The CDR3 is made up of 17 amino acids. The germline V and J ends were trimmed by 0 bases and 3 bases, with 15 bases remaining between them. Germline loops: CDR1 SGHTA, CDR2 FQGNSA. CDR3 DNA: TGTGCCAGCAGCTTAGCAGGGATGGGATACCTCTACAATGAGCAGTTCTTC. This translates into CASSLAGMGYLYNEQFF.

This clonotype was counted only a few times. This chain uses TRBV6-1 with TRBJ1-1; unclear D gene. From germline, CDR1 is MNHNS and CDR2 SASEGT. CDR3 size: 14 residues. Trimming took off 8 bases at V and 4 bases at J, with 17 bases between the two ends. The CDR3 loop reads CASLFKSGSTEAFF. The CDR3 coding sequence is TGTGCCAGCCTCTTCAAATCAGGTTCCACTGAAGCTTTCTTT.

This clonotype was detected ten times or more. The rearrangement joins TRBV5-5 to TRBJ1-2; a weak D match, TRBD1 (5 bases). Trimming removed 3 bases from V and 6 bases from J, with 12 bases in between. Germline CDR1 and CDR2: SGHKS and YYEKEE (reference sequence). The CDR3 has 13 amino acids. The CDR3 region is CASSWWGGDGYTF. In nucleotides, the CDR3 is TGTGCCAGCAGCTGGTGGGGGGGAGATGGCTACACCTTC.

Ten or more counts support this clonotype. The V and J genes are TRBV27 and TRBJ2-1; D assignment may be TRBD1 or TRBD2 (7 bases each). The germline V and J ends were trimmed by 5 bases and 6 bases, with 14 bases remaining between them. Germline CDR1 and CDR2: MNHEY and SMNVEV (reference sequence). The CDR3 has 14 residues. The CDR3 DNA is TGTGCCAGCAGTCTCAGCAGGGGGGGCAATGAGCAGTTCTTC. Protein sequence: CASSLSRGGNEQFF.

This clonotype was recorded at least ten times. This chain uses TRBV20-1 with TRBJ2-5; 12 bases line up with TRBD2. V lost 6 bases to trimming and J lost 1 base; unmatched junction nucleotides: 6. This CDR3 contains 15 residues. Germline V gene data show CDR1 as DFQATT and CDR2 as SNEGSKA (reference sequence). The CDR3 is CSASGTSGSQETQYF. For the CDR3, the DNA is TGCAGTGCGTCCGGGACTAGCGGGTCCCAAGAGACCCAGTACTTC.

This clonotype was observed many times. This rearrangement joins TRBV10-3 to TRBJ1-5; 8 nucleotides line up with TRBD1. The CDR3 extends over 14 amino acids. The V gene end was trimmed by 9 bases and the J gene end by 0 bases; junction bases not matched to a gene: 4. Germline V gene data show CDR1 as ENHRY and CDR2 as SYGVKD. CDR3 sequence reads: CAIKTGDSNQPQHF. For the CDR3, the DNA is TGTGCCATAAAGACAGGGGATAGCAATCAGCCCCAGCATTTT.

This clonotype was observed at least ten times. The rearrangement links TRBV4-2 to TRBJ2-7; the D gene could be TRBD1 or TRBD2 (7 bases each). V lost 9 bases, J lost 3 bases, and 12 bases lay in between. This CDR3 comprises 12 residues. Germline-derived CDR1 and CDR2 are LGHNA and YNFKEQ. The CDR3 nucleotides are TGTGCCAGTCAGGGGGGGAACTACGAGCAGTACTTC. It yields the protein CASQGGNYEQYF.

This clonotype was found many times. The J gene is TRBJ1-1, the V gene TRBV29-1; D is uncertain. V lost 7 bases, J lost 0 bases, and 12 bases lay in between. This CDR3 is 13 amino acids long. Per germline, CDR1 SQVTM and CDR2 ANQGSEA. CDR3 sequence (DNA): TGCAGCGCGTCCGGCGGGTTGAACACTGAAGCTTTCTTT. Protein product: CSASGGLNTEAFF. The full variable domain, in which reference TRBV29-1 and TRBJ1-1 provide the parts outside the CDR3, is SAVISQKPSRDICQRGTSLTIQCQVDSQVTMMFWYRQQPGQSLTLIATANQGSEATYESGFVIDKFPISRPNLTFSTLTVSNMSPEDSSIYLCSASGGLNTEAFFGQGTRLTVV.

This clonotype was found many times. This rearrangement joins TRBV4-2 to TRBJ2-3; 8 bases are shared with TRBD2. The V gene's germline CDR1 is LGHNA and CDR2 YNFKEQ. The CDR3 extends over 18 amino acids. Germline trimming cut 0 bases from V and 1 base from J; bases unmatched to any gene: 9. CDR3 region: CASSQDGGGGRGTDTQYF. The CDR3 nucleotides are TGTGCCAGCAGCCAAGACGGGGGGGGCGGCAGGGGCACAGATACGCAGTATTTT.

This clonotype was observed a handful of times. This chain links TRBV16 with TRBJ1-1; 10 bases map to TRBD1. The CDR3 spans 16 residues. The trim removed 0 bases at V and 10 bases at J, leaving 11 bases unmatched. Germline CDR1 KGHSY, CDR2 FQNENV. CDR3 nucleotide sequence: TGTGCCAGCAGCCAATCAAGGCCGGGACAGGGGTTTTCAGCTTTCTTT. It encodes CASSQSRPGQGFSAFF. The full variable domain, with the rest looked up from reference TRBV16 and TRBJ1-1, is GEEVAQTPKHLVRGEGQKAKLYCAPIKGHSYVFWYQQVLKNEFKFLISFQNENVFDETGMPKERFSAKCLPNSPCSLEIQATKLEDSAVYFCASSQSRPGQGFSAFFGQGTRLTVV.

This clonotype was observed at least ten times. The chain combines TRBV4-3 with TRBJ2-1; D is possibly TRBD2 (6 bases). Germline-derived CDR1 and CDR2 are LGHNA and YSLEER. This CDR3 has 13 residues. Trimming took 3 bases from V and 8 from J, leaving 11 bases between them. The CDR3 reads CASSHDGSDEQFF. In DNA, the CDR3 is TGCGCCAGCAGCCACGACGGGAGCGATGAGCAGTTCTTC.

There are many counts of this clonotype. The chain has TRBV23-1 and TRBJ1-1, with 12 bases fitting TRBD1. TRBV23-1 belongs to the ORF category, with a function that is uncertain. The J segment lost 3 bases and the V segment lost 1 base, leaving 9 bases of the junction unmatched. CDR3 length: 18 residues. CDR3 in DNA: TGCGCCAGCAGTCAATACGGGACAGGGGGCCCCAGGGACACTGAAGCTTTCTTT. Translated: CASSQYGTGGPRDTEAFF.

This clonotype was detected ten times or more. The rearrangement links TRBV13 to TRBJ2-2, with unresolved D. In germline, CDR1 is PRHDT, CDR2 FYEKMQ (reference sequence). The CDR3 is 12 residues long. V was trimmed by 5 bases and J by 7 bases, leaving 8 bases between them. The chain's CDR3 is CASSPLFGELFF. CDR3 nucleotides: TGTGCCAGCAGCCCACTTTTCGGGGAGCTGTTTTTT.

This clonotype has a count of ten or more. CDR3 nucleotide sequence: TGTGCCAGCAGTTATCCGGGACAGTCATACGAGCAGTACTTC. This encodes CASSYPGQSYEQYF. This chain links TRBV6-5 with TRBJ2-7; 7 nucleotides match TRBD1. The CDR3 consists of 14 residues. Looked up from germline, CDR1 is MNHEY and CDR2 is SVGAGI. V dropped 3 bases and J dropped 4; count of bases not matched to a gene: 6.

In its sample, this clonotype was seen many times. J is TRBJ1-5 and V is TRBV12-3 or TRBV12-4; D is possibly TRBD1 (6 bases). The CDR3 loop spans 14 amino acids. The V end lost 5 bases, the J end lost 2 bases, and 10 bases lay between the germline ends. CDR3 amino acids: CASSVQGGNQPQHF. The CDR3 DNA reads TGTGCCAGCAGTGTACAGGGTGGCAATCAGCCCCAGCATTTT.

There are a few counts of this clonotype. The chain joins TRBV18 to TRBJ2-7; tentatively, D is TRBD1 or TRBD2 (5 bases each). CDR1 is KGHSH and CDR2 is LQKENI in the germline V gene. The germline V and J ends were trimmed by 3 bases and 7 bases, with 10 bases remaining between them. The CDR3 loop spans 12 amino acids. CDR3 nucleotides: TGTGCCAGCTCACCGGGGGTGCGGGAGCAGTACTTC. This sequence encodes CASSPGVREQYF.

This clonotype was observed many times. The rearrangement uses TRBV5-1 and TRBJ2-7; TRBD2 matches 10 bases. Per the germline V gene, CDR1 is SGHRS and CDR2 is YFSETQ. The CDR3 extends over 15 amino acids. V was pared by 0 bases and J by 6 bases, with 6 bases of the junction left unmatched. Written as DNA, the CDR3 is TGCGCCAGCAGCTTGGCAGCGGGAGGGCCTCTCGAGCAGTACTTC. Encoded protein: CASSLAAGGPLEQYF.

This clonotype was counted many times. The rearrangement joins TRBV12-3 or TRBV12-4 to TRBJ2-7, with TRBD2 matching over 13 bases. This CDR3 comprises 15 residues. The J segment lost 4 bases and the V segment lost 3 bases, leaving 3 bases of the junction unmatched. The CDR3 sequence is CASSLGLAGRYEQYF. DNA for the CDR3: TGTGCCAGCAGTTTGGGACTAGCGGGAAGGTACGAGCAGTACTTC.

Ten or more counts support this clonotype. J is TRBJ2-3 and V is TRBV15; TRBD2 might be the D (7 bases). CDR1 LNHNV and CDR2 YYDKDF come from the germline V gene (reference sequence). Trimming took 10 bases from V and 4 from J, leaving 18 bases between them. This CDR3 has 14 amino acids. CDR3: CANLEGEGADTQYF. The CDR3 DNA is TGTGCCAACCTAGAGGGGGAGGGGGCAGATACGCAGTATTTT.

This clonotype showed up just a few times. The chain links TRBV7-9 to TRBJ2-5; D unclear. The CDR3 runs 11 residues. Looked up from germline, CDR1 is SEHNR and CDR2 is FQNEAQ (reference sequence). V lost 6 bases and J lost 5, with 7 bases in between. The CDR3 region is CASRSLETQYF. The DNA for the CDR3 is TGTGCCAGCAGGAGCTTGGAGACCCAGTACTTC.

The V and J genes are TRBV2 and TRBJ2-7, with 7 bases identical to TRBD1. The CDR3 extends over 16 amino acids. The J segment lost 5 bases and the V segment lost 2 bases, leaving 12 bases of the junction unmatched. CDR1 and CDR2 (germline): SNHLY, FYNNEI. The CDR3 DNA is TGTGCCAGCAGTGAATATAGGGACAGCCCTCAGGACGAGCAGTACTTC. This codes for CASSEYRDSPQDEQYF. Together with reference TRBV2 and TRBJ2-7, the CDR3 gives the full variable domain: EPEVTQTPSHQVTQMGQEVILRCVPISNHLYFYWYRQILGQKVEFLVSFYNNEISEKSEIFDDQFSVERPDGSNFTLKIRSTKLEDSAMYFCASSEYRDSPQDEQYFGPGTRLTVT.

This clonotype was counted at least ten times. The gene calls are TRBV28 and TRBJ2-2; 13 nucleotides align to TRBD2. Germline lookup yields CDR1 MDHEN and CDR2 SYDVKM. Unmatched junction bases numbered 6, after V lost 3 bases and J lost 2 bases. The CDR3 totals 18 residues. The CDR3 nucleotides read TGTGCCAGCAGTTTGGGACTAGCGGGGATTCAAAACACCGGGGAGCTGTTTTTT. Translated, it gives CASSLGLAGIQNTGELFF.

The chain combines TRBV7-4 with TRBJ2-6; 7 positions agree with TRBD1. The germline CDR1 and CDR2 sequences are SGHVT and SQSDAQ. This CDR3 has 19 amino acids. The J segment lost 0 bases and the V segment lost 2 bases, leaving 10 bases of the junction unmatched. As DNA, the CDR3 is TGTGCCAGCAGCTTATGGGGAGCACAGGGGATCTCTGGGGCCAACGTCCTGACTTTC. This codes for CASSLWGAQGISGANVLTF.

The chain links TRBV12-3 or TRBV12-4 to TRBJ2-3; D possibly corresponds to TRBD2 (6 bases). The V end was cut by 0 bases, the J end by 14 bases, with 15 bases between. This CDR3 region has 13 residues. The CDR3 region is CASSLATRIGRYF. The CDR3 DNA sequence: TGTGCCAGCAGTTTAGCGACTAGGATTGGCCGGTATTTT.

The V and J genes are TRBV7-2 and TRBJ1-6; D unresolved. CDR3 length: 15 residues. From germline, CDR1 is SGHTA and CDR2 FQGNSA. Trimming removed 5 bases at V and 7 bases at J, with 15 bases between. CDR3 in amino acids: CASSPLVEANSPLHF. The CDR3 nucleotides are TGTGCCAGCAGCCCCCTGGTAGAAGCCAATTCACCCCTCCACTTT.

This chain connects TRBV7-6 to TRBJ2-2; D is unresolved. The CDR3 is made up of 18 amino acids. The V end was cut by 4 bases, the J end by 2 bases, with 20 bases between. The germline V gene encodes CDR1 SGHVS and CDR2 FNYEAQ. The CDR3 sequence is CASSSRGPPPRNTGELFF. The CDR3 nucleotides are TGTGCCAGCAGCTCCCGCGGACCGCCCCCACGTAACACCGGGGAGCTGTTTTTT.

This clonotype was recorded many times. This rearrangement joins TRBV6-2 or TRBV6-3 to TRBJ1-2, with a possible D match to TRBD1 (5 bases). V lost 2 bases to trimming and J lost 4 bases, with 14 bases between them. This CDR3 has 15 residues. Per germline, CDR1 MNHEY and CDR2 SVGEGT. Here the CDR3 reads CASSYPLDRRYGYTF. The CDR3 bases are TGTGCCAGCAGTTACCCCCTCGACAGACGCTATGGCTACACCTTC.

At least ten counts were recorded for this clonotype. This chain uses TRBV10-3 with TRBJ2-5; D might be TRBD1 (6 bases). Germline-derived CDR1 and CDR2 are ENHRY and SYGVKD. The germline V and J ends were trimmed by 5 bases and 5 bases, with 12 bases remaining between them. The CDR3 is 13 residues long. In nucleotides, the CDR3 is TGTGCCATCAGTATGAACAGGGAGGAGACCCAGTACTTC. It translates to CAISMNREETQYF.

At least ten counts were recorded for this clonotype. The CDR3 spells CASSLARRGYTF. DNA of the CDR3: TGTGCCAGCAGCTTGGCTCGGAGGGGCTACACCTTC. The chain employs TRBV5-6 and TRBJ1-2, with D hard to call. The CDR3 runs to 12 residues. The V end lost 0 bases, the J end lost 8 bases, and 8 bases lay between the germline ends. CDR1 and CDR2 from the germline V gene are SGHDT and YYEEEE. The whole variable domain, filled in from reference TRBV5-6 and TRBJ1-2, reads DAGVTQSPTHLIKTRGQQVTLRCSPKSGHDTVSWYQQALGQGPQFIFQYYEEEERQRGNFPDRFSGHQFPNYSSELNVNALLLGDSALYLCASSLARRGYTFGSGTRLTVV.